This T cell receptor beta chain was captured in a study of STAT5B mutations in CD4+ large granular lymphocyte leukemia (dated by TCRdb to 2021 to 2024). As for the study more broadly: Among the healthy controls, the CDR3 'QG' motif was associated with a particular HLA allele. TCRbeta repertoires of CD4+ T-cell large granular lymphocyte leukemia patients were compared with those of healthy blood donors. Flow cytometry performed on FACSCanto II or FACSVerse showed that the purified fractions had more than 95% purity among lymphocytes. Broad study findings and their caveats: Enrichment of TRBV06-family usage was observed among the top patient clones (8/27) relative to healthy controls (2/35). Compared with healthy CD4+ repertoires, CD4-sorted patient repertoires appeared more clonal, and this difference remained even after the putative leukemic clones were removed. The data were not HLA-matched, and the higher clonality in CD4+ T-LGLL than in CD8+ T-LGLL could be due to the relatively small sample size. Main leukemic clonotypes were private to each patient, although approximately 25% of the main leukemic clonotypes were found at low frequency in the non-leukemic repertoires of other patients.

On this clone itself: There is no known antigen for this receptor. Within one base of it there is no much larger clone, and no base qualities were kept.

TCRbeta rearrangements were sequenced from genomic DNA using the immunoSEQ assay at survey resolution. Concerning the study's data processing: In the TCR sequencing data, the lowest productive clonotype frequency that could be detected was 2.59 x 10-5. Only productive TCRbeta rearrangements, meaning sequences that were complete and in-frame, were kept for the analyses. Simpson clonality, calculated in the immunoSEQ Analyzer version 3.0, was used as the measure of sample clonality. Clones were binned by frequency as very rare, small, medium, large (1-20%) or hyperexpanded (>20%). Generation probabilities were estimated with OLGA 1.2.3, V-gene circos plots were generated with VDJtools, specificities were searched for in VDJdb, and CDR3 motifs were identified with GLIPH. This immuneACCESS table, as held by TCRdb, lists in-frame sequences with V and J called but not all clones. Of the missing ones, under half trace to an unresolved V gene in checked studies; the others have no known cause. V and J calls and clone size are those listed in that table; D and trimming were worked out from the DNA. A total of fewer than 50,000 clones appear in this sample, about 81% of them only once. Around 0.57% of the sample comes from the top ten.

Healthy controls were 35 or so blood donors whose buffy coats came from the Finnish Red Cross blood service. All TCR-sequenced material derived from peripheral blood: patient blood samples and healthy donor buffy coats. Ficoll-Hypaque gradient centrifugation was used to isolate peripheral blood mononuclear cells. For the healthy controls, CD4+ cells were obtained from buffy coats by magnetic purification. Genomic DNA was extracted using the Gentra Puregene Cell and Tissue kit, and a Qubit 2.0 fluorometer was used to quantify it. CDR1 and CDR2, per the germline V gene, are SGHDT and YYEEEE. The CDR3 spans 14 residues, from the cysteine through the phenylalanine. The DNA shown is the 42-base CDR3, in frame from base 1. Trimming costs V 1 base and J 0 bases, and their ends lie 8 bases apart.

The sequenced sample was CD4+ T cells from blood buffy coats. The sequence came from a human donor in good health. The sequence links TRBV5-6 to TRBJ2-7; too little of a D gene remains to name it. The nucleotides are TGTGCCAGCAGCTTGAGTACTACCTCCTACGAGCAGTACTTC. This yields the protein CASSLSTTSYEQYF.